The clone carrying this T cell receptor beta chain was recorded a few times. The target antigen is unknown. This CDR3 spans 21 amino acids. Trimming cost V 1 base and J 8 bases; bases outside gene matches: 17. From germline, CDR1 is SGHVS and CDR2 FNYEAQ. Unique molecular identifiers featured in how the TCRbeta library was prepared. Each CDR3 protein gets one entry after TCRdb re-called the PCR reads with MiXCR. Of 540,000 or so distinct CDR3 sequences in the sample, 23% were seen once. The sample is drawn from a study of T-cell reconstitution after alpha-beta-depleted transplantation in children. Study-wide findings and caveats: T-cell numbers and diversity, one year after transplant, stemmed largely from T cells that were newly produced. Some patients' high day-60 TCRbeta diversity was attributed to recipient cells surviving conditioning. Where alpha-beta T cells came from about two months after transplant was reportedly several hundred expanded graft clones.

The input for sequencing was PBMCs, mostly from graft donor cells, taken 360 days after TCRalphabeta/CD19-depleted stem cell transplant. This clonotype was sampled from a boy in the first two years of life who had a stem cell transplant for acute myeloid leukemia, so the T cells may come from the graft donor. The J gene is TRBJ2-1, the V gene TRBV7-6, with 16 bases aligning to TRBD2. The CDR3 loop is CASSLGPGTSGGAFLYHEQFF. Here the CDR3 DNA reads TGTGCCAGCAGCTTAGGCCCGGGGACTAGCGGGGGGGCTTTTTTATACCATGAGCAGTTCTTC.